This TCR beta chain emerged from a study of beta chain features in type 1 diabetes. At the level of the study: All of the samples together had more than 95 million sorted cells examined.

This clone has only a few counts. Its target is not known. The CDR3 has 15 residues. Germline CDR1 and CDR2: SQVTM and ANQGSEA. Trimming cost V 3 bases and J 4 bases; bases outside gene matches: 2. The study's findings and limits: The cDNA sequencing approach could over-represent high-TCR-expressing cells. Insertion counts at VDJ junctions were lower in type 1 diabetes patients, who also showed more deletions there.

Expressed TCRB transcripts were sequenced, since all the RNA that had been isolated was reverse transcribed. For naive, central memory and regulatory T cell samples, reads averaged around 3.8 million. Sequenced by immunoSEQ multiplex PCR; TCRdb stores in-frame clones only, minus some. The sample shows 300,000 to 400,000 clones, about 11% of them seen only once. The specimen was naive CD4+ T cells from blood. The sequence derives from a woman in her thirties in good health. V gene TRBV29-1 combines with J gene TRBJ2-1; TRBD2 agrees at 14 bases. CDR3 coding DNA: TGCAGCGTTGATGGGACTAGCGGGAGTTACAATGAGCAGTTCTTC. This gives the protein CSVDGTSGSYNEQFF.